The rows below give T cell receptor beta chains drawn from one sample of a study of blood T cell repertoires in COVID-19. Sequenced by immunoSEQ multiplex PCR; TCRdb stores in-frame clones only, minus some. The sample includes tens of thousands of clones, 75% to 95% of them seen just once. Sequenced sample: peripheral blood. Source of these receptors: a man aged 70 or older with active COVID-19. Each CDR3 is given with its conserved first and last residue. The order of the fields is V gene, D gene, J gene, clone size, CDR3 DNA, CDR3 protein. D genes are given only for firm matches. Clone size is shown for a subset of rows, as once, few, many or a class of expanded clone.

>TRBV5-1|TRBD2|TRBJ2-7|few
TGCGCCAGCAGCTCCGGCGGAACAAGCGGGGGTCAATACTTC
CASSSGGTSGGQYF
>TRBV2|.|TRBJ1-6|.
TGTGCCAGCAACGATTCCCCAGGGGATTCACCCCTCCACTTT
CASNDSPGDSPLHF
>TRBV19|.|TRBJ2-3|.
TGTGCCAGTAGTATAGGAGGCGGCGTGGGGCAGTATTTT
CASSIGGGVGQYF
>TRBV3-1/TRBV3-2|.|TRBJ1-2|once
TGTGCCAGCAGCCGACCAGGGGCGTTTTACTATGGCTACACCTTC
CASSRPGAFYYGYTF
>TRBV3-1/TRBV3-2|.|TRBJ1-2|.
TGTGCCAGCAGCCAAGTCGGTTCACGTGGCTACACCTTC
CASSQVGSRGYTF
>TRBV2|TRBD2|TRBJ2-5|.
TGTGCCAGCAGCCAGACTAGCGGGAACCAAGAGACCCAGTACTTC
CASSQTSGNQETQYF
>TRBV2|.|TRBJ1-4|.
TGTGCCAGCAGTGCATCCCGGGAACTGTTTTTT
CASSASRELFF
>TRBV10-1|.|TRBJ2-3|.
TGCGCCAGCAGTGGACCTCATGAGGGGGTGGGGAATACGCAGTATTTT
CASSGPHEGVGNTQYF
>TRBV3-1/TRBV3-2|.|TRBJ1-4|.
TGTGCCAGCAGCCACCTGACAGGCTCGGTCGAAAAACTGTTTTTT
CASSHLTGSVEKLFF
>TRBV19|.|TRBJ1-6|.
TGTGCCAGTAATTCTGAGGTTGGGTCCTATAATTCACCCCTCCACTTT
CASNSEVGSYNSPLHF
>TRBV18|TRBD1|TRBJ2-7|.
TGTGCCAGCTCACCCCGGACAGGGCTTGGCGAGCAGTACTTC
CASSPRTGLGEQYF
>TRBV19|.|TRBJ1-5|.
TGTGCCAGTAGGCCTACAGGATATCAGCCCCAGCATTTT
CASRPTGYQPQHF
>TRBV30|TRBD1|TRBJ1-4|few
TGTGCCTGGAGTGTACGGACAGGGGTAGAAAAACTGTTTTTT
CAWSVRTGVEKLFF
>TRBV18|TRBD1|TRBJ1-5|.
TGTGCCAGCTCAACGGCGCAGGGGGCATGGAGTCAGCCCCAGCATTTT
CASSTAQGAWSQPQHF
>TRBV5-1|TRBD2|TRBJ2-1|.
TGCGCCAGCTCAGAAGGGACTAGCGTCGACAATGAGCAGTTCTTC
CASSEGTSVDNEQFF
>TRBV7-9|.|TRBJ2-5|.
TGTGCCAGCAGCCAAAGTACAGGCCACGAGACCCAGTACTTC
CASSQSTGHETQYF
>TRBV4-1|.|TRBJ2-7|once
TGCGCCAGCAGCCAAGACCTGACACCCTCCTACGAGCAGTACTTC
CASSQDLTPSYEQYF
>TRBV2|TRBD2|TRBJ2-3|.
TGTGCCAGCAGCGTGACTAGCGGGGCGGCTTATACGCAGTATTTT
CASSVTSGAAYTQYF
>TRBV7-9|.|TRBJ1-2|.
TGTGCCAGCAGCCTCATGGCAGGGGCGGACCTCTATGGCTACACCTTC
CASSLMAGADLYGYTF
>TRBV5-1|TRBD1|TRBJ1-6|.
TGCGTCAGCAGCGCTGGGACAGGGGCCTATAATTCACCCCTCCACTTT
CVSSAGTGAYNSPLHF
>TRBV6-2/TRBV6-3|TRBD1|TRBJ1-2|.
TGTGCCAGCAGTCCGCCCGGGACAGGGGATGGCTACACCTTC
CASSPPGTGDGYTF
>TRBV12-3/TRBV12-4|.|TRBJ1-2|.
TGTGCCAGCAGTCCGGACTCCGCTGGGGGCTACACCTTC
CASSPDSAGGYTF
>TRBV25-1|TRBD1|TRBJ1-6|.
TGTGCCAGCAGCGAAACAGGGGATCTCTATAATTCACCCCTCCACTTT
CASSETGDLYNSPLHF